This T cell receptor beta chain comes out of a study of T-cell memory formation after mild COVID-19. Findings and limits, study-wide: Pre-infection memory held some responding clones, suggesting pre-existing cross-reactive T cells responded. Clonal second-wave expansions that peaked on day 37 had unconfirmed SARS-CoV-2 specificity. Mainly CM and EM harbored the contracting CD4+ clones; mainly EMRA harbored the CD8+ ones.

Only a few counts were recorded for this clonotype. Its matching antigen is unknown. One entry per CDR3 protein results from TCRdb running MiXCR on the 5' RACE reads. The table records hundreds of thousands of distinct CDR3 sequences, approximately 18% of them present only once. The germline gives CDR1 SGHTA, CDR2 FQGTGA. The CDR3 runs to 15 residues. V gave up 2 bases and J gave up 2 bases, with 10 bases separating them. The source is an adult woman who had mild COVID-19 (a few samples of this study predate the infection). Cell type and time point are not known. Material for sequencing was PBMCs or a T cell subset sorted from them (not recorded which). The rearrangement uses TRBV7-3 and TRBJ2-1, with D possibly TRBD1 on 6 matching bases. Written as DNA, the CDR3 is TGTGCCAGCAGCTTACTGGGGGCACCCTACAATGAGCAGTTCTTC. Protein product: CASSLLGAPYNEQFF.